This TCR beta chain is drawn from a study of cytomegalovirus exposure and HLA in healthy donors. CDR3 length: 17 amino acids. The V gene end was trimmed by 0 bases and the J gene end by 2 bases; junction bases not matched to a gene: 4. The V gene's germline CDR1 is LNHNV and CDR2 YYDKDF (reference sequence). The PCR made use of 60 Vbeta and 13 Jbeta primers. The assay was immunoSEQ multiplex PCR, and TCRdb's table has in-frame clones only and misses some. This table holds 100,000 or so clones, approximately 84% found once. Material: PBMCs. This chain connects TRBV15 to TRBJ2-5; TRBD2 agrees at 12 bases. This clonotype originated in a young man in good health and CMV-seronegative. The CDR3 spells CATSRDRLAGDQETQYF. The DNA for the CDR3 is TGTGCCACCAGCAGAGACCGACTAGCGGGAGATCAAGAGACCCAGTACTTC.